Listed below are T cell receptor beta chains from one sample, sequenced in a study of molecular identifiers for immune sequencing clone quantification. One entry per CDR3 protein, called by TCRdb with MiXCR from the PCR reads. The top ten clones hold over 1.3% of a sample with 60,000 to 70,000 distinct CDR3 sequences, around a sixth of them seen once. Source material: naive CD8+ T cells from blood, with Jurkat cell RNA spiked in. The receptors shown here come from a human donor in good health. Some libraries in this study had Jurkat cell RNA spiked in. Both conserved end residues are part of each CDR3.

j_gene	v_gene	CDR3aa
TRBJ2-1	TRBV20-1	CSARDPGDSYNEQFF
TRBJ1-2	TRBV7-2	CASSPGQGRSYGYTF
TRBJ1-4	TRBV20-1	CSARDGRLHAELFF
TRBJ1-1	TRBV11-2	CASSTAPGTGTEAFF
TRBJ2-1	TRBV21-1	CASSKSGVTTSNEQFF
TRBJ2-7	TRBV7-6	CASSSEPGTRPYEQYF
TRBJ2-7	TRBV7-2	CASSLASGSSYEQYF
TRBJ1-1	TRBV28	CASSPLYQGRINTEAFF
TRBJ2-3	TRBV27	CASSFGLGGADTQYF
TRBJ2-7	TRBV11-2	CASSWSGTGGSYEQYF
TRBJ2-7	TRBV7-9	CASSLPSSYEQYF
TRBJ1-2	TRBV20-1	CSARDIPNYGYTF
TRBJ1-1	TRBV19	CASSIDGGGGAEAFF
TRBJ2-2	TRBV11-2	CASSEWASTGELFF
TRBJ1-1	TRBV29-1	CSFRAGAHFFF
TRBJ2-3	TRBV12-3/TRBV12-4	CASSLQGADTQYF
TRBJ2-7	TRBV27	CASSLIAEHYEQYF
TRBJ1-2	TRBV12-3/TRBV12-4	CASSLAGGQPYGYTF
TRBJ2-7	TRBV14	CASSHTGQGIREQYF
TRBJ1-1	TRBV6-5	CASSYEGGPNTEALF
TRBJ2-6	TRBV10-3	CAISETAGQFGANVLTF
TRBJ1-5	TRBV4-1	CASSQGRGGGNQPQHF
TRBJ1-2	TRBV5-4	CASSLESRYGYTF
TRBJ2-5	TRBV4-1	CASSQAPTAGEGETQYF
TRBJ1-1	TRBV20-1	CSASPRDRPYTEAFF
TRBJ2-3	TRBV20-1	CSVPSGGGRSSTDTQYF
TRBJ1-5	TRBV21-1	CASSKVRVGGQPQHF
TRBJ1-5	TRBV4-1	CASSHQGIGQPQHF
TRBJ1-5	TRBV30	CAWSMGQGTQPQHF
TRBJ2-1	TRBV30	CAWSQWGGNEQFF
TRBJ2-3	TRBV27	CASTPQGIVDTQYF
TRBJ2-7	TRBV13	CASSLGTESSYEQYF
TRBJ1-5	TRBV28	CASSLLGGDRNQPQHF
TRBJ2-7	TRBV6-1	CASSARVSYEQYF
TRBJ1-5	TRBV28	CASSFRGVSNQPQHF
TRBJ2-7	TRBV10-3	CAISVAGEGYEQYF
TRBJ1-3	TRBV6-5	CASRDPLQGRSGNTIYF
TRBJ2-5	TRBV7-9	CASSLIASGPQETQYF
TRBJ2-7	TRBV30	CAWSPSGYEPYF
TRBJ2-3	TRBV15	CATSNPGLAATYSTDTQYF
TRBJ2-1	TRBV28	CASSLQASGDYNEQFF
TRBJ2-1	TRBV20-1	CSEVGAGAYNEQFF
TRBJ2-7	TRBV29-1	CSVARGLSYEQYF
TRBJ1-5	TRBV7-9	CASSLFPTGGKDQPQHF
TRBJ1-1	TRBV27	CASSFFTPTGGTEAFF
TRBJ1-2	TRBV20-1	CSARDRPTNYGYTF
TRBJ2-3	TRBV12-3/TRBV12-4	CASSPRTSTDTQYF
TRBJ2-7	TRBV28	CASSLRGLEQYF
TRBJ2-1	TRBV20-1	CSAEHGTSAGGEQFF
TRBJ1-1	TRBV30	CAWSEGGNEAFF
TRBJ2-1	TRBV28	CASSFSGVTGNEQFF
TRBJ2-5	TRBV7-6	CASSPLAETQYF
TRBJ2-3	TRBV27	CASSPGASQRFTDTQYF
TRBJ1-4	TRBV2	CASTPGRWNEKLFF
TRBJ2-7	TRBV7-2	CASSPLWDGNSYEQYF
TRBJ2-1	TRBV3-1	CASSLSGRAVNEQFF
TRBJ2-2	TRBV6-2/TRBV6-3	CASSPLGRGVNTGELFF
TRBJ1-1	TRBV29-1	CSVEGTDTEAFF
TRBJ2-1	TRBV10-3	CAISGTGQGFNEQFF